The T cell receptor beta chain under discussion was sequenced for a study of T cell repertoires in ileal Crohn's disease. As for the study in general: Thiopurines (around 10) or anti-TNF agents (roughly 17) were given postoperatively to about half. Regarding the study as a whole: High-frequency clones were more common in sorted CD8 than CD4 cells. Compared with non-smokers, active smokers at surgery showed more clonal expansions. Clonality above 26.8% at surgery always came with endoscopic recurrence.

In the case of this clone: As yet, its antigen is unknown.

This table comes from immunoSEQ multiplex PCR, and its TCRdb copy is limited to in-frame clones, with some not included. Among about 14,000 clones listed, approximately 70% were seen once. The clonotype comes from an adult with Crohn's disease. The sequencing sample was made of ileal tissue.

This chain's CDR3 is CASSFSSGEQFF. As DNA, the CDR3 is TGTGCCAGCAGCTTTTCTAGCGGGGAGCAGTTCTTC. The chain employs TRBV7-6 and TRBJ2-1, with 8 nucleotides matching TRBD2. The ends lost 3 bases at V and 10 bases at J; junction bases unmatched: 2. Germline CDR1 and CDR2: SGHVS and FNYEAQ. The length of the CDR3 is 12 residues.